This is a list of T cell receptor beta chains from one sample in a study of blood T cell repertoires in COVID-19. Sequencing was performed with immunoSEQ multiplex PCR; in TCRdb, only in-frame clones are kept and a portion is missing. The sample includes a few hundred thousand clones, roughly 83% of them seen just once. Specimen: PBMCs or T cells enriched from blood (not recorded which). Every receptor here comes from a middle-aged woman with acute COVID-19. Both conserved end residues are part of each CDR3.

CDR3aa: CASSASRGYTF; v_gene: TRBV3-1/TRBV3-2
CDR3aa: CASSPMDRIDSPLHF; v_gene: TRBV28
CDR3aa: CAWSVWGRRSQMNTEAFF; v_gene: TRBV30
CDR3aa: CASSTQTNYGYTF; v_gene: TRBV2
CDR3aa: CASRSDSFANTGELFF; v_gene: TRBV28
CDR3aa: CASSVQQANTEAFF; v_gene: TRBV5-1
CDR3aa: CASSFPSGTTGELFF; v_gene: TRBV5-1
CDR3aa: CASRTEQNQPQHF; v_gene: TRBV2
CDR3aa: CSVGRGDFGLQETQYF; v_gene: TRBV29-1
CDR3aa: CASTGTGSGEQYF; v_gene: TRBV6-5
CDR3aa: CASSSIGTGSYGYTF; v_gene: TRBV27
CDR3aa: CAWSYLLAGGESSTDTQYF; v_gene: TRBV30
CDR3aa: CATTGTRNYYEQYF; v_gene: TRBV10-1
CDR3aa: CASSIGGSSEQYF; v_gene: TRBV19
CDR3aa: CSASTGVRAEAFF; v_gene: TRBV20-1
CDR3aa: CASSEANREKLFF; v_gene: TRBV6-1
CDR3aa: CASSLAARRADTQYF; v_gene: TRBV28
CDR3aa: CASRPGGANTGELFF; v_gene: TRBV7-3
CDR3aa: CASRTGEVYGYTF; v_gene: TRBV19
CDR3aa: CASSQADRVETEAFF; v_gene: TRBV4-3
CDR3aa: CASSSDRGLMNTEAFF; v_gene: TRBV7-9
CDR3aa: CASRPRGLGGYTF; v_gene: TRBV6-5
CDR3aa: CSASAGTTNEKLFF; v_gene: TRBV20-1
CDR3aa: CSASTGGSPYNEQFF; v_gene: TRBV29-1
CDR3aa: CASSFSSPFLFF; v_gene: TRBV7-2
CDR3aa: CASSLSGRGTEAFF; v_gene: TRBV7-9
CDR3aa: CASSQGGTGVCVETQYF; v_gene: TRBV23-1
CDR3aa: CASSQDSSGANVLTF; v_gene: TRBV4-2
CDR3aa: CASSQVLAGVETQYF; v_gene: TRBV3-1/TRBV3-2
CDR3aa: CASSTTAGNQETQYF; v_gene: TRBV19